Reported below is one TCR beta chain. Original processing notes: Cell counts per sample came from amplifying reference gene primers. The repertoire was sequenced with immunoSEQ multiplex PCR; TCRdb's copy has only in-frame clones and lacks some. Clonal size and the V and J genes are those of that table, whereas D and trimming came from the DNA. The sample lists 140,000 to 150,000 clones; about nine tenths were seen once. This entry comes from a study of blood T cell repertoires in COVID-19. Study background: COVID-19 samples from acute and convalescent phases originated in the United States, Italy and Spain.

Individuals aged roughly 18 to 95 years were recruited from 24 US areas. Researchers sorted participants into cohorts using their self-reported clinical history. Per germline, CDR1 MDHEN and CDR2 SYDVKM. V dropped 5 bases and J dropped 1; count of bases not matched to a gene: 2. This CDR3 contains 15 residues. The sequenced sample consisted of PBMCs or T cells enriched from blood (not recorded which). This sequence was found in a man in his sixties who had recovered from COVID-19. The rearrangement joins TRBV28 to TRBJ1-4; 9 bases align to TRBD1. The CDR3 sequence: CASSLGQGTNEKLFF. CDR3 bases: TGTGCCAGCAGTCTGGGACAGGGAACTAATGAAAAACTGTTTTTT.